What follows describes a single T cell receptor beta chain. The target antigen is unknown. This sequence may be a read error, since a much larger clone differs from it by one base. These data are taken from a study of regulatory T cells in long-lasting Graves disease. General study points: Persistent Graves' patients showed a TCR diversity that was lower than that of newly diagnosed ones.

Both iRepertoire HTBI primers and Arm-PCR of CDR3 regions were used to build the TCR beta libraries. Each CDR3 protein is one row after TCRdb ran MiXCR on the multiplex PCR reads. The sample yields more than 450,000 distinct CDR3 sequences, 15% to 20% seen once. Looked up from germline, CDR1 is SGHTA and CDR2 is FQGNSA. The length of the CDR3 is 15 residues. Time point described: newly diagnosed GD, antithyroid drugs for less than 3 months. PBMCs were the source of the RNA used for TCR sequencing. In addition, the sample was reused for a study of T cells in Graves' hyperthyroidism and ophthalmopathy. Turning to that study: Patients aged 18 to 65 with hyperthyroidism were newly diagnosed, with duration under 2 months. HTBI primers drove first-round RT-PCR of the TCR CDR3.

This material consisted of peripheral blood mononuclear cells (PBMCs), taken at new diagnosis, from a patient treated with antithyroid drugs. This TCR was recovered from a middle-aged man with Graves disease. The gene calls are TRBV7-2 and TRBJ2-3; TRBD2 matches at 11 bases. The CDR3 nucleotides read TGTGTCAGCAGCAGACTAGCGGGAAGGATAGATACGCAGTATTTT. Translation gives CVSSRLAGRIDTQYF.